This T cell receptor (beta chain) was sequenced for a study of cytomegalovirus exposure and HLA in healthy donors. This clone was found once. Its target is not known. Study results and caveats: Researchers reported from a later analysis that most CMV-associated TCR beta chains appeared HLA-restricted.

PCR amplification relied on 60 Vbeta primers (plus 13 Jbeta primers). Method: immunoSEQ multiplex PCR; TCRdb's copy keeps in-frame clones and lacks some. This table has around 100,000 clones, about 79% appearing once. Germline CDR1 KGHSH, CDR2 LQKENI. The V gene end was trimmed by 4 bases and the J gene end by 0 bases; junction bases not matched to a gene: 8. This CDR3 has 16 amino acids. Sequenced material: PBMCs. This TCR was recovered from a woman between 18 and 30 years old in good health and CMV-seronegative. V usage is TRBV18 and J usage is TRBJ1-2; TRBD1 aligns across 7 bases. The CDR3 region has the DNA TGTGCCAGCTCACGGGACAGTCTTATCACTAACTATGGCTACACCTTC. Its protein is CASSRDSLITNYGYTF. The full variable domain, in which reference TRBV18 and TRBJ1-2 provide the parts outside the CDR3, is NAGVMQNPRHLVRRRGQEARLRCSPMKGHSHVYWYRQLPEEGLKFMVYLQKENIIDESGMPKERFSAEFPKEGPSILRIQQVVRGDSAAYFCASSRDSLITNYGYTFGSGTRLTVV.